The present T cell receptor (beta chain) was sequenced within a study of T cells after yellow fever vaccination (dated by TCRdb to the late 2010s). For the wider study: The SMART-Seq v4 Ultra Low Input RNA kit was used to prepare libraries from fractions with low cell numbers. To follow T-cell clones before and after both primary and booster YFV17D yellow fever vaccination, bulk TCR alpha and beta repertoires underwent longitudinal sequencing. Two healthy male donors made up the cohort, one aged 18 to 29 years and the other aged 30 to 40 years. Blood was drawn at multiple timepoints before and after primary and secondary immunization, with bulk PBMC replicates and cell subsets isolated.

Here is what the overall study found, with its caveats: Because abundant contaminating clonotypes from the bulk population could be contained in FACS-sorted repertoires, computational filtering was required. The study included only a couple of donors, which limits how far the findings can be generalized. A small share of clonotypes was detected in both CD4 and CD8 compartments, with the overlap likely arising from convergent recombination. The secondary T-cell response was weaker than the primary response but faster, peaking on day 5 instead of day 15. Most clones expanded after primary vaccination were re-detected after the booster (around 96% of CD4 and around 86% of CD8), suggesting broad memory maintenance.

Instrument on record: Illumina NovaSeq 6000. Synthesis of TCR cDNA relied on 5'RACE template switching, a step that introduced a universal primer site along with unique molecular identifiers. Priming of cDNA synthesis was performed from both the TCR alpha and TCR beta constant segments. Libraries were amplified in two PCR steps, with sample barcodes and sequencing adapters added in the second step. Sequencing of libraries was done on Illumina HiSeq 2500 (2x100 bp) or NovaSeq (2x150 bp). Per the authors' processing: Demultiplexing of reads and collapsing into UMI consensus sequences were performed with MIGEC, and V(D)J alignment was carried out with MiXCR. Vaccine-responding clonotypes were defined with edgeR using replicate PBMC samples, requiring FDR below 0.01 and a log2 fold change above 5 up to day 15. Each bulk clonotype was labeled CD4 or CD8 based on which sequenced repertoire, CD4 or CD8, contained the clonotype at higher abundance. TCRdb trimmed the raw reads at Q25, called clones with MiXCR and kept productive beta chains. Each CDR3 protein appears once, grouped with its most common genes and DNA. The V and J calls were not made by the authors but by TCRdb's processing. Within this sample are a few hundred thousand distinct CDR3 sequences, with about 3% of them counted one time only. The ten largest clones capture under 3.5% of the sample.

This clonotype was seen repeatedly, ten times or more. What antigen it recognizes has not been identified. Base qualities were left out, and no much larger clone turns up one base away. The treatment or condition label corresponds to: live attenuated yellow fever vaccine strain. PBMCs were isolated from peripheral blood using a standard Ficoll-Paque protocol. Dynabeads CD4 and CD8 positive selection kits were used to isolate the CD4 and CD8 T-cell fractions. RNA was extracted with TriZol from bulk PBMCs, CD4 and CD8 fractions, and dextramer-positive and dextramer-negative fractions. The sample was CD4+ T cells sorted from PBMCs, taken 10 days after the yellow fever booster vaccination. The TCR was taken from a man aged 18 to 30 who received the YFV17D yellow fever vaccine.

The CDR3 region has the sequence CAISAVVGGEQYF. The sequence in DNA is TGTGCCATCAGTGCGGTGGTGGGGGGAGAGCAGTACTTC. The sequence links TRBV10-3 to TRBJ2-7; tentative D gene TRBD2, with 6 bases matching. In the germline V gene, CDR1 corresponds to ENHRY and CDR2 to SYGVKD. Its CDR3 holds 13 amino acids, cysteine through phenylalanine. Of all the DNA, just the CDR3 is kept, 39 bases in frame from base 1. Trimming at the junction amounts to 4 bases on V and 7 bases on J, and the germline ends lie 14 bases apart.